This T cell receptor (beta chain) was documented in a study of OX40 agonist ivuxolimab in advanced cancers. The overall study: Each patient was given ivuxolimab into a vein every 2 weeks, at 0.01 to 10 mg/kg. People who had prior anti-PD-1, anti-PD-L1 or anti-CTLA-4 therapy could take part, and about 40% had some. The study, taken as a whole, reports: It was also the case that some nonresponders had low normalized T-cell clonal expansion.

Profiled with immunoSEQ multiplex PCR; TCRdb holds only in-frame clones, not every one. The sample records about 82,000 clones, approximately 86% being singletons. Concerning this clone: Its matching antigen is unknown.

Trimming removed 2 bases at V and 1 base at J, with 10 bases between. Germline loops: CDR1 MNHEY, CDR2 SVGAGI. The CDR3 extends over 15 amino acids. The V and J genes are TRBV6-5 and TRBJ2-3; a possible D gene is TRBD1 (5 bases). The clonotype originates from an adult with an advanced solid tumor such as melanoma, head and neck, liver or kidney cancer. The source was CD4+ or CD8+ T cells sorted from blood, collected in a trial of the OX40 agonist ivuxolimab. The CDR3 DNA follows: TGTGCCAGCAGTTACCGTGGGGCGGGCACAGATACGCAGTATTTT. This encodes CASSYRGAGTDTQYF.